The sequence of this T cell receptor beta chain was determined in a study of OX40 agonist ivuxolimab in advanced cancers. Study-level information: Clinicians treated patients with ivuxolimab, an agonistic anti-OX40 (CD134) antibody. Hepatocellular carcinoma, melanoma, renal cell or head and neck cancer occurred in dose-escalation patients.

The study, taken as a whole, reports: Averaging showed that CD8+ T cells had more expanded clones than CD4+ did.

Method: immunoSEQ multiplex PCR; TCRdb's copy keeps in-frame clones and lacks some. In the table there are some 74,000 clones, around 92% of which are singletons. As concerns this clone: Its antigen remains unidentified. Germline is not matched at one junction end, which may reflect a read error.

Germline V lookup: CDR1 SSHAT, CDR2 FNYEAQ (reference sequence). The CDR3 covers 13 residues. Source: CD4+ or CD8+ T cells sorted from blood, taken in a trial of the OX40 agonist ivuxolimab. This clonotype originated in an adult with an advanced solid tumor such as melanoma, head and neck, liver or kidney cancer. The chain employs TRBV7-7 and TRBJ2-1; the D gene is possibly TRBD2 (5 bases). CDR3 in amino acids: CASRLSLETREFF. As DNA, the CDR3 is TGTGCTAGCAGGCTTTCGCTCGAGACGAGGGAGTTCTTC.